Listed here is a single T cell receptor beta chain. In germline, CDR1 is SGHDT, CDR2 YYEEEE. The CDR3 is 13 amino acids. Trimming cost V 0 bases and J 8 bases, with 9 bases left between them. Buffy coats from healthy blood donors served as controls. The data belong to a study of STAT5B mutations in CD4+ large granular lymphocyte leukemia. Data came from immunoSEQ multiplex PCR; TCRdb stores just in-frame clones and leaves some out. There are almost 30,000 clones in the sample; more than 65% occur only once, and roughly 6.4% lies in the top ten. The chain links TRBV5-6 to TRBJ2-1; unclear D gene. This TCR was recovered from a human donor in good health. Specimen: CD4+ T cells from blood buffy coats. The CDR3 is CASSLGPTDEQFF. DNA for the CDR3: TGTGCCAGCAGCTTGGGCCCAACGGATGAGCAGTTCTTC.